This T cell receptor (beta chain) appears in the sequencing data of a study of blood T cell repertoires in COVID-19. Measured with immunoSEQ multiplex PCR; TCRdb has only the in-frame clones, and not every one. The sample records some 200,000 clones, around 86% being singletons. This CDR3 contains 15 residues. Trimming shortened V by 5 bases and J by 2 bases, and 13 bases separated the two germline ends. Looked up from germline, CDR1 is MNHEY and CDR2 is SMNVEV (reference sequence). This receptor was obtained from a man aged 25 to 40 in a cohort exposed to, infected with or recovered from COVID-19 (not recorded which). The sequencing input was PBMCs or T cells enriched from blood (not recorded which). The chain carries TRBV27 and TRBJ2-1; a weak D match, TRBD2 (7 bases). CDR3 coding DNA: TGTGCCAGCAGTCAGCACGGGGGGCCCTACAATGAGCAGTTCTTC. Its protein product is CASSQHGGPYNEQFF.